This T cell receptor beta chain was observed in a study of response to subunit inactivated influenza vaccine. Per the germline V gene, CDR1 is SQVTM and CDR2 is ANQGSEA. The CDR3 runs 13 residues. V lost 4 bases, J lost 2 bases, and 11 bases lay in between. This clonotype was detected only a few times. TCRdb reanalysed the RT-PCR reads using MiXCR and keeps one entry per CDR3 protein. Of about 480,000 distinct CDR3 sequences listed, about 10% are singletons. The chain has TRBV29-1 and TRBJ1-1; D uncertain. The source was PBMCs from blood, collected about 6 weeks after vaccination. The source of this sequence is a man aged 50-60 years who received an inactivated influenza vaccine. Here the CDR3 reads CSVGRTPNTEAFF. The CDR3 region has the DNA TGCAGCGTTGGACGGACGCCAAACACTGAAGCTTTCTTT.